A selection of T cell receptor beta chains follows, all from one sample in a study of blood T cell repertoires in COVID-19. Produced via immunoSEQ multiplex PCR; TCRdb's table is partial and in-frame only. Among approximately 52,000 clones, 91% were seen once, and the ten largest hold around 6.5%. Sample: peripheral blood. The receptors come from a man aged 50 or older with active COVID-19. Each CDR3 is given without its conserved first and last residue.

>TRBV19|TRBJ1-5
ASSKVEGARGQPQH
>TRBV28|TRBJ2-1
ASKGADSRSYNEQF
>TRBV6-4|TRBJ2-1
ASSDRDSSYNEQF
>TRBV24-1|TRBJ2-1
ATSDGTGTFFYNEQF
>TRBV7-2|TRBJ2-7
ASSLNQVYEQY
>TRBV4-1|TRBJ1-2
ASSQGPDRGYGYT
>TRBV5-1|TRBJ2-7
ASSPLTGTSAYEQY
>TRBV2|TRBJ2-2
ASSDSANTGELF
>TRBV25-1|TRBJ2-1
ASSDGLRLASYNEQF
>TRBV5-5|TRBJ2-3
ASSIDRGSDTQY
>TRBV5-1|TRBJ2-5
ASSFVPGGSTETQY
>TRBV4-3|TRBJ1-5
ASSQEGGAHQPQH
>TRBV7-2|TRBJ2-2
ASKTLAGVNTGELF
>TRBV18|TRBJ2-2
ASSPQRGTGELF
>TRBV30|TRBJ1-6
AWKRGSYNSPLH
>TRBV3-1/TRBV3-2|TRBJ1-1
ASSHGGAGTEAF
>TRBV4-3|TRBJ1-4
ASSQDTGQGNEKLF
>TRBV4-1|TRBJ2-7
ASSQYAAGGDGYYEQY
>TRBV29-1|TRBJ1-2
SFSGRGAYGYT
>TRBV9|TRBJ2-5
ASSVISTRGVETQY
>TRBV30|TRBJ2-5
AWSVQGDSTQY
>TRBV6-1|TRBJ2-3
ASSDFFILAAVTQY
>TRBV28|TRBJ1-2
ASSTPHYGYT
>TRBV5-1|TRBJ2-3
ASSLVRVGTDTQY
>TRBV7-9|TRBJ2-2
ASRPPGTGETGELF
>TRBV6-5|TRBJ1-1
ASRSRNTEAF
>TRBV5-1|TRBJ1-6
ASRREDKAGSSPLH